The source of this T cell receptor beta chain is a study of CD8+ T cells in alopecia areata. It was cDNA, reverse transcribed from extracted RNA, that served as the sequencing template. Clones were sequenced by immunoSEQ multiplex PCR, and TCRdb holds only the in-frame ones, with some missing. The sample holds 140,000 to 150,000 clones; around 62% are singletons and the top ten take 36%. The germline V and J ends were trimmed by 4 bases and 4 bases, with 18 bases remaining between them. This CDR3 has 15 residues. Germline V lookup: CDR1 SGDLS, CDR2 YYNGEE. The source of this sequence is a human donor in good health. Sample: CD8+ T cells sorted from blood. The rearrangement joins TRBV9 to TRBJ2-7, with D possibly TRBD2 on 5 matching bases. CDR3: CASSPSGGGGYEQYF. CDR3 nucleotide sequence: TGTGCCAGCAGCCCCAGCGGCGGCGGTGGATACGAGCAGTACTTC.